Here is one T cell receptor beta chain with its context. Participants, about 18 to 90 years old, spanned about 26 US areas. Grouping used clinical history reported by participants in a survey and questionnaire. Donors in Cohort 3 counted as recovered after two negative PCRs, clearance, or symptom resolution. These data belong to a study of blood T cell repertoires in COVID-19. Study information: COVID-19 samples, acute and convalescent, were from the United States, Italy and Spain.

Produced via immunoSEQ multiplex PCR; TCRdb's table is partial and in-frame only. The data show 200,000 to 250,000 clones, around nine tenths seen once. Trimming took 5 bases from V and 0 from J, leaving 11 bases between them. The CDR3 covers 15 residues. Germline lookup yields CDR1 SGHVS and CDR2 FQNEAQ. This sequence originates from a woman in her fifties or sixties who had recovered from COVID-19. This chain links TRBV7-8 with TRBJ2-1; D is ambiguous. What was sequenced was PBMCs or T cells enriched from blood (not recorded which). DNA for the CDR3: TGTGCCAGCAGCCTACAAGTTAACTCCTACAATGAGCAGTTCTTC. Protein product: CASSLQVNSYNEQFF.